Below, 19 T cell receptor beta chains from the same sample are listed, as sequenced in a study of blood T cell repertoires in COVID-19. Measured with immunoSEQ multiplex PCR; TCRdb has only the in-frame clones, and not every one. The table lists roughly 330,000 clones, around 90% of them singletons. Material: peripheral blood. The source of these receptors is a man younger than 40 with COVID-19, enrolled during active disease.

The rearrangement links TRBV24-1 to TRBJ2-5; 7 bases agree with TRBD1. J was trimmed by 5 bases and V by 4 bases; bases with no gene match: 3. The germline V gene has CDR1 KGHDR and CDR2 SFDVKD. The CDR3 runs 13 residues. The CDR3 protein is CATSEGGRETQYF. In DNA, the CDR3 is TGTGCCACCAGTGAAGGGGGCCGGGAGACCCAGTACTTC.

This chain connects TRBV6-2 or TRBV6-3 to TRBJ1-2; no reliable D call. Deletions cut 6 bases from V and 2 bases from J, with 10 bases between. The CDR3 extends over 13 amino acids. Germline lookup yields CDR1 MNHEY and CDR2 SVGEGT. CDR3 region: CASSPQTNYGYTF. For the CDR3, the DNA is TGTGCCAGCAGCCCCCAGACAAACTATGGCTACACCTTC.

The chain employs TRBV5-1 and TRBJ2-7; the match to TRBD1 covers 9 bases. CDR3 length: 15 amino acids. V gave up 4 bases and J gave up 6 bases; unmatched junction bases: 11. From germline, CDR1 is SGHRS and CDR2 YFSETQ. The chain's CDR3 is CASSLFRDRDAEQYF. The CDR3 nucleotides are TGCGCCAGCAGCCTATTCCGGGACAGGGATGCCGAGCAGTACTTC.

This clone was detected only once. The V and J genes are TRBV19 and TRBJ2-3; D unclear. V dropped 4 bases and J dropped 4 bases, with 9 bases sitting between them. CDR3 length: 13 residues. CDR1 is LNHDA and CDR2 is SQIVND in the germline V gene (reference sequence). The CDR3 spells CASSRGRADTQYF. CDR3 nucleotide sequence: TGTGCCAGTAGTAGAGGTCGGGCAGATACGCAGTATTTT.

The CDR3 protein is CASSLEGLAGYEQYF. CDR3 nucleotide sequence: TGTGCCAGCAGCTTAGAGGGACTAGCGGGCTACGAGCAGTACTTC. The chain is built from TRBV11-2 and TRBJ2-7, with 12 bases identical to TRBD2. With V trimmed by 0 bases and J by 3 bases, 0 bases remained unmatched. The CDR3 consists of 15 residues. Per the germline V gene, CDR1 is SGHAT and CDR2 is FQNNGV.

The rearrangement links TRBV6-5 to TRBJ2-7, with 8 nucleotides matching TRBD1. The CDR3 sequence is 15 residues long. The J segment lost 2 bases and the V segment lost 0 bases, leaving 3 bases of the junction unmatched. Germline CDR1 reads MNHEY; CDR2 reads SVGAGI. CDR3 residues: CASSYSRTGPYEQYF. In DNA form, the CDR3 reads TGTGCCAGCAGTTACTCACGGACAGGGCCCTACGAGCAGTACTTC.

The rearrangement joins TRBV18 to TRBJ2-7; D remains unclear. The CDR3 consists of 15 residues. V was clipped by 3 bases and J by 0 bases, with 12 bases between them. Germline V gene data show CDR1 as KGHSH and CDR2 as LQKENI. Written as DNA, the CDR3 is TGTGCCAGCTCACCTCCCAGTCGCGGCTCCTACGAGCAGTACTTC. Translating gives CASSPPSRGSYEQYF.

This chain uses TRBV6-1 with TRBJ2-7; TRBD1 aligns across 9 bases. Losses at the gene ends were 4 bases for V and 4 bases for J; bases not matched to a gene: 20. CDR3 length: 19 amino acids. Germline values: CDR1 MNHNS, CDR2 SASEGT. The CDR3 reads CASSVTWTGAQAGGYEQYF. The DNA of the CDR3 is TGTGCCAGCAGTGTCACATGGACAGGGGCTCAGGCTGGAGGTTACGAGCAGTACTTC.

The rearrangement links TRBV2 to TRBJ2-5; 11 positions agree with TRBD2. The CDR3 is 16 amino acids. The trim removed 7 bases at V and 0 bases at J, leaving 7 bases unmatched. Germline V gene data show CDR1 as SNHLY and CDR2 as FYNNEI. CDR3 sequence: CASTQGLAAYQETQYF. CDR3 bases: TGTGCCAGCACCCAGGGACTAGCGGCATACCAAGAGACCCAGTACTTC.

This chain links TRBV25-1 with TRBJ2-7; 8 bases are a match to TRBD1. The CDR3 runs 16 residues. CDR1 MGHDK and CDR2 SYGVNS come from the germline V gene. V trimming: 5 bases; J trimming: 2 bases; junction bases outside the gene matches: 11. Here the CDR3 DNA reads TGTGCCAGCAGTTCCGGTTGGACAGGGTTTACCTACGAGCAGTACTTC. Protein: CASSSGWTGFTYEQYF.

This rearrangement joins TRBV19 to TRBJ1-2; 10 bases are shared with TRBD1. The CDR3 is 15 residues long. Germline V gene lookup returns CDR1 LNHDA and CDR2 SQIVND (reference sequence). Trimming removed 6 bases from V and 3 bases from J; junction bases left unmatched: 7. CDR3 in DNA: TGTGCCAGTAGACTGACAGGGGGCGGTGACTATGGCTACACCTTC. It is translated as CASRLTGGGDYGYTF.

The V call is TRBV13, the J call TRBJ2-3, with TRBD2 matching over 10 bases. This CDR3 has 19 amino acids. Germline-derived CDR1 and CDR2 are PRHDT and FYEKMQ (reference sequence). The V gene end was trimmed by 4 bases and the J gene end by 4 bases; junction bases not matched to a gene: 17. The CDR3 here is CASSSSSLAGEVKPDTQYF. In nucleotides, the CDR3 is TGTGCCAGCAGCTCTAGTTCGCTAGCGGGGGAAGTGAAACCAGATACGCAGTATTTT.

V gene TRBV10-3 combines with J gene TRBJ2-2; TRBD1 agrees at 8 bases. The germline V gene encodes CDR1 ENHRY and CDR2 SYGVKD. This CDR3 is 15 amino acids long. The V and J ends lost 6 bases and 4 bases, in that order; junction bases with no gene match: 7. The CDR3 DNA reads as TGTGCCATCAGGACGACAGGGGCCCCCACCGGGGAGCTGTTTTTT. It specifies CAIRTTGAPTGELFF.

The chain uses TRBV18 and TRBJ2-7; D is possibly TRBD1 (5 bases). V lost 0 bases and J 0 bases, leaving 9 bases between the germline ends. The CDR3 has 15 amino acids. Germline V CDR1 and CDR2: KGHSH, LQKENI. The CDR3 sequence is CASSPPARASYEQYF. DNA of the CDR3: TGTGCCAGCTCACCACCGGCCAGGGCCTCCTACGAGCAGTACTTC.

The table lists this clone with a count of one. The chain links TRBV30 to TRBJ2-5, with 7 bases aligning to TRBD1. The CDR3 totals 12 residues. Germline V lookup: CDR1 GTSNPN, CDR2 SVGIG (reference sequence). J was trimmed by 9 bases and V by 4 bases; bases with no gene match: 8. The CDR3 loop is CAWTTGPGAQYF. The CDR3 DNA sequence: TGTGCCTGGACGACAGGGCCTGGGGCCCAGTACTTC.

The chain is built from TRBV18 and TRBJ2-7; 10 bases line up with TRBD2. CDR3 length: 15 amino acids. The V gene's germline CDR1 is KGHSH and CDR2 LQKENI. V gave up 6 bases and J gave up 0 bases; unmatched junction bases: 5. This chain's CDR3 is CASSMSGGDSYEQYF. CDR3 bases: TGTGCCAGCTCGATGAGCGGGGGGGACTCCTACGAGCAGTACTTC.

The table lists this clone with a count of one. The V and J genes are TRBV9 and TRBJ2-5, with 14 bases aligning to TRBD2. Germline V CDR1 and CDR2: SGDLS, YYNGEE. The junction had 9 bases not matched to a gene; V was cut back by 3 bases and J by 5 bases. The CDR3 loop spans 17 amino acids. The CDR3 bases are TGTGCCAGCAGCGCCCCATCGGGACTAGCGGGAGTGGAGACCCAGTACTTC. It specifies CASSAPSGLAGVETQYF. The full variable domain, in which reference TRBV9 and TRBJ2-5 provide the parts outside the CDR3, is DSGVTQTPKHLITATGQRVTLRCSPRSGDLSVYWYQQSLDQGLQFLIQYYNGEERAKGNILERFSAQQFPDLHSELNLSSLELGDSALYFCASSAPSGLAGVETQYFGPGTRLLVL.

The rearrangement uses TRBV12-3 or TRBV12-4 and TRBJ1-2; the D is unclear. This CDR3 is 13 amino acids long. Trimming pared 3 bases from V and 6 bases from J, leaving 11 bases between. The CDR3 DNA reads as TGTGCCAGCAGTTTTTTGGGCAGCCATGGCTACACCTTC. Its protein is CASSFLGSHGYTF.

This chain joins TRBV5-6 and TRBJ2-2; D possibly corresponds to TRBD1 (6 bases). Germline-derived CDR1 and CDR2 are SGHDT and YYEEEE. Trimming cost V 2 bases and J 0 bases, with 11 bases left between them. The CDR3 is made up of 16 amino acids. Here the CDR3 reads CASSLTGTSNTGELFF. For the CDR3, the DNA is TGTGCCAGCAGCTTAACCGGGACATCGAACACCGGGGAGCTGTTTTTT.